The present TCR beta chain was sequenced within a study of T cell responses to AZD1222 COVID-19 vaccine. Overall study findings and caveats: Donors skewed white British and female; clonal diversity was possibly underestimated. Scientists sampled the repertoires only once the peak T cell response had passed. Variant regions that are unmutated are reportedly the target of nearly half of spike-specific TCRs. CD4 TCRs associated with vaccination spanned spike, dominating at 160-218 and 743-854.

This CDR3 contains 13 residues. CDR1 and CDR2 from the germline V gene are ENHRY and SYGVKD. V dropped 7 bases and J dropped 0 bases, with 10 bases sitting between them. This table comes from immunoSEQ multiplex PCR, and its TCRdb copy is limited to in-frame clones, with some not included. The sample includes about 140,000 clones, 70% to 90% seen only once; the top ten take 5.5% to 6.5%. Comment on this clone: What it recognizes is unknown.

The V gene is TRBV10-3, the J gene TRBJ2-7; D remains unclear. The sequence came from an adult in good health. Sequencing used peripheral blood, obtained on day 0 of AZD1222 vaccination. This chain's CDR3 is CAINDGSSYEQYF. The CDR3 nucleotides are TGTGCCATCAATGACGGGTCCTCCTACGAGCAGTACTTC.